The 29 T cell receptor beta chains given below trace back to one sample, sequenced in a study of molecular identifiers for immune sequencing clone quantification. TCRdb analysed the PCR reads with MiXCR anew, one entry per CDR3 protein. The sample records fewer than 350,000 distinct CDR3 sequences, roughly 23% being singletons. Sequencing input: naive CD8+ T cells from blood, with Jurkat cell RNA spiked in. Stated subset: FACS-sorted CD8+CD4-CCR7+CD45RA+ naive T cells. These receptors all stem from a human donor in good health. Some libraries in this study had Jurkat cell RNA spiked in.

The CDR3 nucleotides read TGTGCCAGCAGCCCGGACTTCGATACGCAGTATTTT. Translated: CASSPDFDTQYF. The chain links TRBV11-2 to TRBJ2-3; D perhaps matches TRBD2 (5 bases). Trimming removed 5 bases at V and 6 bases at J, with 9 bases between. Germline assignment: CDR1 SGHAT and CDR2 FQNNGV. This CDR3 is built from 12 residues.

This clonotype turned up a few times. The rearrangement joins TRBV5-1 to TRBJ1-2; D remains ambiguous. V was shortened by 0 bases and J by 0 bases, with 3 bases between the two germline ends. Looked up from germline, CDR1 is SGHRS and CDR2 is YFSETQ. The CDR3 has 13 amino acids. CDR3 nucleotides: TGCGCCAGCAGCTTGGGCACTAACTATGGCTACACCTTC. It yields the protein CASSLGTNYGYTF.

This clonotype has at least ten counts. The chain combines TRBV6-5 with TRBJ2-3; 7 bases line up with TRBD1. Trimming took 0 bases from V and 4 from J; bases not matched to a gene: 7. The CDR3 has 16 residues. Germline lookup yields CDR1 MNHEY and CDR2 SVGAGI. The CDR3 nucleotides read TGTGCCAGCAGTTACTCGACGACAGGGATCGCAGATACGCAGTATTTT. Protein: CASSYSTTGIADTQYF.

Note on this clonotype: This clone may be a read error of a much larger clone one base away. The rearrangement joins TRBV7-7 to TRBJ2-5; 8 positions agree with TRBD1. CDR3 length: 14 amino acids. Per the germline V gene, CDR1 is SSHAT and CDR2 is FNYEAQ (reference sequence). DNA for the CDR3: TGTACCAGCAGCCGGAGGACAGGGACAGAGACCCAGTACTTC. Protein: CTSSRRTGTETQYF.

In its sample, this clonotype was seen a few times. This rearrangement joins TRBV5-1 to TRBJ1-1; D perhaps matches TRBD1 (5 bases). Germline CDR1 and CDR2: SGHRS and YFSETQ. The V end was cut by 0 bases, the J end by 4 bases, with 16 bases between. This CDR3 has 16 residues. CDR3 region: CASSLGTGNFVTEAFF. In DNA form, the CDR3 reads TGCGCCAGCAGCTTGGGAACAGGCAACTTTGTCACTGAAGCTTTCTTT.

This clonotype was recorded many times. The chain joins TRBV2 to TRBJ1-4; D is ambiguous. V lost 4 bases, J lost 3 bases, and 6 bases lay in between. This CDR3 is built from 13 residues. Germline values: CDR1 SNHLY, CDR2 FYNNEI. CDR3 DNA sequence: TGTGCCAGCAGTGTGAACGCTAATGAAAAACTGTTTTTT. This translates into CASSVNANEKLFF.

This clonotype was detected a few times. This chain connects TRBV5-1 to TRBJ2-3, with D possibly being TRBD2 (5 bases). CDR3 length: 14 amino acids. V was cut by 7 bases and J by 7 bases, with 19 bases left in between. Germline CDR1 and CDR2: SGHRS and YFSETQ. The CDR3 bases are TGCGCCAGCGAGGACGGAGGCCTCACTCATACGCAGTATTTT. Translation: CASEDGGLTHTQYF.

The table lists this clonotype with a few counts. The chain links TRBV30 to TRBJ2-7; no clear D gene. V gave up 3 bases and J gave up 3 bases, with 9 bases separating them. The CDR3 covers 12 residues. Germline CDR1 reads GTSNPN; CDR2 reads SVGIG (reference sequence). The CDR3 DNA follows: TGTGCCTGGAGCAACGGTAACTACGAGCAGTACTTC. Translation: CAWSNGNYEQYF.

About this clonotype: Mismatch with germline at one junction end may stem from a read error. The chain uses TRBV7-9 and TRBJ2-2, with 12 bases identical to TRBD2. This CDR3 is 16 amino acids long. Per germline, CDR1 SEHNR and CDR2 FQNEAQ (reference sequence). The CDR3 is CASSFSRTSGTGELVF. DNA of the CDR3: TGTGCCAGCAGCTTCAGTAGGACTAGCGGGACCGGGGAGCTGGTTTTT.

This clonotype was recorded many times. The chain carries TRBV19 and TRBJ2-6; D is ambiguous. Trimming cost V 3 bases and J 0 bases, with 9 bases left between them. The CDR3 runs to 16 residues. Germline V gene lookup returns CDR1 LNHDA and CDR2 SQIVND (reference sequence). This CDR3 reads CASSILLGSGANVLTF. In nucleotides, the CDR3 is TGTGCCAGTAGTATCCTGTTAGGCTCTGGGGCCAACGTCCTGACTTTC.

This clonotype was counted between two and nine times. The chain employs TRBV20-1 and TRBJ1-1; the D gene is possibly TRBD1 (6 bases). This CDR3 comprises 16 residues. The V gene's germline CDR1 is DFQATT and CDR2 SNEGSKA (reference sequence). V lost 2 bases and J 0 bases, leaving 16 bases between the germline ends. CDR3 DNA sequence: TGCAGTGCTAGATCCACACCCCAGGGGCTGAACACTGAAGCTTTCTTT. It translates to CSARSTPQGLNTEAFF.

In the case of this clonotype: A much larger clone differs by one base, so this may be a read error. The CDR3 reads CASSIPGHSYEQSF. Here the CDR3 DNA reads TGTGCCAGCAGTATTCCGGGACACTCCTACGAGCAGTCCTTC. The genes are TRBV12-3 or TRBV12-4 and TRBJ2-7; the D gene is possibly TRBD1 (6 bases). There are 14 residues in the CDR3.

The J gene is TRBJ2-7, the V gene TRBV11-2; D perhaps matches TRBD2 (7 bases). There are 16 residues in the CDR3. The V end lost 5 bases, the J end lost 0 bases, and 17 bases lay between the germline ends. Germline V gene data show CDR1 as SGHAT and CDR2 as FQNNGV. The CDR3 reads CASSHPGGPDSYEQYF. The CDR3, as DNA: TGTGCCAGCAGCCACCCGGGGGGCCCTGACTCCTACGAGCAGTACTTC.

This clonotype was picked up a small number of times. The genes are TRBV12-3 or TRBV12-4 and TRBJ2-5, with 10 bases identical to TRBD2. The trim removed 3 bases at V and 5 bases at J, leaving 3 bases unmatched. The CDR3 consists of 14 residues. The CDR3 region has the DNA TGTGCCAGCAGTTTTAGCGGGGGGACGGAGACCCAGTACTTC. It codes for CASSFSGGTETQYF.

Regarding this clonotype: This clone may be a read error of a much larger clone one base away. V and J are TRBV2 and TRBJ2-5; D may be TRBD2 (6 bases). This CDR3 is built from 14 residues. CDR1 and CDR2 from the germline V gene are SNHLY and FYNNEI. Here the CDR3 reads CASSSGPNQEPQYF. The CDR3 DNA follows: TGTGCCAGCAGTAGCGGGCCAAACCAAGAGCCCCAGTACTTC.

Concerning this clonotype itself: Given a much more abundant clone one base away, this may be a read error. The chain carries TRBV12-3 or TRBV12-4 and TRBJ2-7; the D is unclear. The CDR3 is 12 amino acids. CDR3 coding DNA: TGTGCCAGCAGTTTAACTTGGTACGAGCGGTACTTC. It codes for CASSLTWYERYF.

This clonotype appeared a few times. The chain has TRBV12-3 or TRBV12-4 and TRBJ1-2, with no clear D. The CDR3 is made up of 15 amino acids. V lost 3 bases, J lost 0 bases, and 11 bases lay in between. The CDR3, as DNA: TGTGCCAGCAGTTTGTACAGACGGTCTAACTATGGCTACACCTTC. This gives the protein CASSLYRRSNYGYTF.

There are many counts of this clonotype. This chain links TRBV5-1 with TRBJ1-3; tentative D call: TRBD1 (6 bases). CDR1 is SGHRS, CDR2 YFSETQ, per germline. The CDR3 is made up of 16 amino acids. Trimming shortened V by 4 bases and J by 0 bases, and 14 bases separated the two germline ends. The CDR3 sequence: CASSLDRTPSGNTIYF. CDR3 DNA sequence: TGCGCCAGCAGCCTCGACAGGACTCCCTCTGGAAACACCATATATTTT. The full variable domain, its missing parts supplied by reference TRBV5-1 and TRBJ1-3, is KAGVTQTPRYLIKTRGQQVTLSCSPISGHRSVSWYQQTPGQGLQFLFEYFSETQRNKGNFPGRFSGRQFSNSRSEMNVSTLELGDSALYLCASSLDRTPSGNTIYFGEGSWLTVV.

This clonotype occurred a few times. The CDR3 protein is CSARDLVAPGTGELFF. The CDR3 DNA is TGCAGTGCTAGAGATCTAGTGGCCCCAGGCACCGGGGAGCTGTTTTTT. This sequence joins TRBV20-1 and TRBJ2-2; D unclear. Looked up from germline, CDR1 is DFQATT and CDR2 is SNEGSKA (reference sequence). CDR3 length: 16 amino acids. Between the trimmed V and J ends, which lost 0 bases and 4 bases, there was a span of 15 bases.

In its sample, this clonotype was seen many times. The chain couples TRBV7-9 to TRBJ1-1; tentatively, D is TRBD1 (5 bases). The CDR3 is made up of 12 amino acids. Germline loops: CDR1 SEHNR, CDR2 FQNEAQ (reference sequence). V lost 7 bases to trimming and J lost 11 bases, with 17 bases between them. The CDR3 sequence: CASTHGGVEAFF. Here the CDR3 DNA reads TGTGCCAGCACCCACGGGGGGGTTGAGGCTTTCTTT.

This clonotype was counted only a few times. One base away lies a much larger clone, so this may be a sequencing read error. The chain employs TRBV7-6 and TRBJ1-1, with a weak D call TRBD1 (6 bases). In germline, CDR1 is SGHVS, CDR2 FNYEAQ. The CDR3 spans 13 residues. The CDR3 DNA reads as TGTGCCAGCGGCTTATCAGGGGCCACTGAAGCTTTCTTT. Its protein is CASGLSGATEAFF.

This clonotype was observed a handful of times. V gene TRBV11-2 combines with J gene TRBJ2-7; possibly TRBD2 for D (6 bases). This CDR3 is built from 17 residues. Trimming stripped 5 bases from V and 7 bases from J, with 27 bases between. Germline lookup yields CDR1 SGHAT and CDR2 FQNNGV. The CDR3 is CASSPETLRYGGQEQYF. The CDR3, as DNA: TGTGCCAGCAGCCCCGAAACCCTTCGGTACGGAGGGCAGGAGCAGTACTTC.

This clonotype was counted at least ten times. The chain employs TRBV4-1 and TRBJ2-7; TRBD1 or TRBD2 may be the D gene (5 bases each). CDR3 size: 14 residues. The V gene's germline CDR1 is MGHRA and CDR2 YSYEKL. The V and J ends lost 4 bases and 4 bases respectively, with 14 bases between them. The CDR3 bases are TGCGCCAGCAGCCTAACCGGGACGGGGTACGAGCAGTACTTC. It yields the protein CASSLTGTGYEQYF.

This clonotype appeared a few times. This chain connects TRBV30 to TRBJ1-4; TRBD1 matches 7 bases. The trim removed 3 bases at V and 6 bases at J, leaving 10 bases unmatched. Germline CDR1 and CDR2: GTSNPN and SVGIG (reference sequence). CDR3 length: 15 amino acids. The CDR3 DNA follows: TGTGCCTGGAGAGGACAGGTCCTCGGATATGAAAAACTGTTTTTT. Protein product: CAWRGQVLGYEKLFF.

This clonotype occurred many times. The chain carries TRBV20-1 and TRBJ2-7; D remains unclear. The ends were cut back, 1 base at V and 4 bases at J, with 14 bases in the middle. The CDR3 is 14 residues long. The germline gives CDR1 DFQATT, CDR2 SNEGSKA (reference sequence). CDR3 coding DNA: TGCAGTGCTAGAGTGCCAGGTTTGGGTTACGAGCAGTACTTC. Residues: CSARVPGLGYEQYF.

Ten or more counts support this clonotype. The CDR3 DNA follows: TGCAGTGCTAGAGATACCAGCTCCGAGCAGTACTTC. Amino acid sequence: CSARDTSSEQYF. The rearrangement links TRBV20-1 to TRBJ2-7; D is unclear. Deletions cut 0 bases from V and 6 bases from J, with 9 bases between. Germline values: CDR1 DFQATT, CDR2 SNEGSKA (reference sequence). There are 12 residues in the CDR3.

This clonotype was seen many times. The rearrangement joins TRBV9 to TRBJ2-5; 10 nucleotides match TRBD2. CDR3 size: 16 residues. J gave up 1 base and V 0 bases, and 3 bases lay outside the gene matches. Germline CDR1 is SGDLS and CDR2 is YYNGEE. The CDR3 region has the DNA TGTGCCAGCAGCGTAGGGGTAGCGGGGGGCCAAGAGACCCAGTACTTC. Amino acids: CASSVGVAGGQETQYF. The whole variable domain, remainder taken from reference TRBV9 and TRBJ2-5, is DSGVTQTPKHLITATGQRVTLRCSPRSGDLSVYWYQQSLDQGLQFLIQYYNGEERAKGNILERFSAQQFPDLHSELNLSSLELGDSALYFCASSVGVAGGQETQYFGPGTRLLVL.

This chain connects TRBV27 to TRBJ2-2; D gene ambiguous. Per the germline V gene, CDR1 is MNHEY and CDR2 is SMNVEV (reference sequence). The CDR3 length is 12 residues. V was trimmed by 5 bases and J by 5 bases, leaving 6 bases between them. Here the CDR3 reads CASSPKTGELFF. CDR3 bases: TGTGCCAGCAGTCCTAAAACCGGGGAGCTGTTTTTT.

The rearrangement joins TRBV14 to TRBJ2-7; D perhaps matches TRBD2 (5 bases). Germline V lookup: CDR1 SGHDN, CDR2 FVKESK. This CDR3 has 16 amino acids. V was trimmed by 1 base and J by 2 bases, leaving 15 bases between them. CDR3 sequence: CASSQGTNRGTYEQYF. The CDR3 DNA reads as TGTGCCAGCAGCCAAGGGACCAACCGGGGTACCTACGAGCAGTACTTC.